Reported below is one T cell receptor (beta chain). The antigen is undetermined. This entry is derived from a study of T cell responses to AZD1222 COVID-19 vaccine. Whole-study results and caveats: Two doses of AZD1222 preceded a rise in Spike-specific TCR breadth and depth.

The germline V gene encodes CDR1 LNHDA and CDR2 SQIVND (reference sequence). There are 13 residues in the CDR3. V was trimmed by 1 base and J by 5 bases, leaving 6 bases between them. Clones were sequenced by immunoSEQ multiplex PCR, and TCRdb holds only the in-frame ones, with some missing. Of 90,000 to 130,000 clones listed, 94% are singletons. This receptor was identified in an adult who received the AZD1222 COVID-19 vaccine. This chain joins TRBV19 and TRBJ2-1; D unresolved. The sequencing here drew on peripheral blood, taken 28 days after the second AZD1222 dose. The CDR3 is CASSIALNNEQFF. The CDR3 DNA reads as TGTGCCAGTAGTATAGCACTAAACAATGAGCAGTTCTTC.